Below are 17 T cell receptor beta chains sequenced from a single sample in a study of T cells after yellow fever vaccination. TCRdb analysed the 5' RACE reads with MiXCR anew, one entry per CDR3 protein. This table holds some 670,000 distinct CDR3 sequences, roughly an eighth found once. The specimen comprised PBMCs, sampled on the day of the yellow fever booster vaccination. The origin of the receptors is a man aged 25 to 40 who received the YFV17D yellow fever vaccine.

The chain carries TRBV27 and TRBJ1-6; 10 positions match TRBD1. CDR3 size: 14 residues. The germline V gene encodes CDR1 MNHEY and CDR2 SMNVEV (reference sequence). The V and J ends lost 6 bases and 8 bases, in that order; junction bases with no gene match: 4. The CDR3 loop reads CASRVGTGDSPLHF. The CDR3, as DNA: TGTGCCAGCAGGGTCGGGACAGGGGATTCACCCCTCCACTTT.

This sequence joins TRBV7-8 and TRBJ1-3; D might be TRBD1 (5 bases). Germline CDR1 and CDR2: SGHVS and FQNEAQ. The CDR3 is 15 residues long. V was pared by 3 bases and J by 4 bases, with 13 bases between. CDR3 in DNA: TGTGCCAGCAGCTTTGGAGAAGGGGCCGGAAACACCATATATTTT. Its protein product is CASSFGEGAGNTIYF.

The table lists this clonotype with many counts. This chain links TRBV12-3 or TRBV12-4 with TRBJ2-3, with no clear D. Trimming took 3 bases from V and 4 from J, leaving 17 bases between them. The CDR3 contains 16 residues. The CDR3 bases are TGTGCCAGCAGTTTTATTCAAGGCGTGGTTTCAGATACGCAGTATTTT. Protein sequence: CASSFIQGVVSDTQYF.

The chain combines TRBV4-3 with TRBJ2-1; TRBD2 matches 9 bases. This CDR3 has 15 amino acids. J was trimmed by 8 bases and V by 1 base; bases with no gene match: 6. Germline loops: CDR1 LGHNA, CDR2 YSLEER. DNA for the CDR3: TGCGCCAGCAGCCAAGCAGCGGGAGGAGGGGATGAGCAGTTCTTC. This codes for CASSQAAGGGDEQFF.

There are a few counts of this clonotype. This chain connects TRBV4-3 to TRBJ1-3; no clear D gene. Trimming stripped 0 bases from V and 4 bases from J, with 13 bases between. Per the germline V gene, CDR1 is LGHNA and CDR2 is YSLEER. This CDR3 is built from 16 residues. The CDR3 bases are TGCGCCAGCAGCCAAGATGTCACCGGGCTCGGAAACACCATATATTTT. As protein: CASSQDVTGLGNTIYF.

This clonotype was counted a few times. The rearrangement links TRBV10-3 to TRBJ2-3; D unclear. The V gene's germline CDR1 is ENHRY and CDR2 SYGVKD. Trimming took 8 bases from V and 0 from J, leaving 15 bases between them. The CDR3 is 15 amino acids. The CDR3 reads CAIQRLAGSTDTQYF. DNA of the CDR3: TGTGCCATCCAACGTTTAGCAGGAAGCACAGATACGCAGTATTTT.

The chain recombines TRBV7-9 with TRBJ2-1; D unclear. Trimming removed 1 base from V and 0 bases from J, with 7 bases in between. CDR3 size: 15 residues. The germline gives CDR1 SEHNR, CDR2 FQNEAQ (reference sequence). The CDR3 reads CASSLDPTSYNEQFF. CDR3 DNA: TGTGCCAGCAGCTTAGATCCTACCTCCTACAATGAGCAGTTCTTC.

This chain connects TRBV5-1 to TRBJ2-1; either TRBD1 or TRBD2 may supply D (5 bases each). Germline V gene sequence: CDR1 SGHRS, CDR2 YFSETQ. The CDR3 sequence is 14 residues long. Trimming removed 5 bases at V and 3 bases at J, with 12 bases between. As DNA, the CDR3 is TGCGCCAGCAGGGGGGACGGAATCTACAATGAGCAGTTCTTC. Translation gives CASRGDGIYNEQFF. Combining the CDR3 with reference TRBV5-1 and TRBJ2-1 gives the whole variable domain KAGVTQTPRYLIKTRGQQVTLSCSPISGHRSVSWYQQTPGQGLQFLFEYFSETQRNKGNFPGRFSGRQFSNSRSEMNVSTLELGDSALYLCASRGDGIYNEQFFGPGTRLTVL.

This sequence joins TRBV18 and TRBJ2-7; D may be TRBD1 (5 bases). The V gene lost 3 bases and the J gene lost 1 base, with 13 bases spanning the gap. This CDR3 has 15 residues. In germline, CDR1 is KGHSH, CDR2 LQKENI. The CDR3 is CASSPRAGQSYEQYF. CDR3 bases: TGTGCCAGCTCACCCAGGGCAGGCCAATCCTACGAGCAGTACTTC.

This clonotype showed up many times. This sequence joins TRBV7-2 and TRBJ2-3; the D is unclear. Germline CDR1 and CDR2: SGHTA and FQGNSA. Trimming cost V 3 bases and J 9 bases, with 7 bases left between them. This CDR3 has 11 residues. The CDR3 sequence is CASSFSRTQYF. For the CDR3, the DNA is TGTGCCAGCAGCTTTTCGAGAACGCAGTATTTT.

This clonotype came up a few times. The chain is built from TRBV5-1 and TRBJ2-7; D call uncertain. The V end was cut by 3 bases, the J end by 9 bases, with 16 bases between. Germline CDR1 and CDR2: SGHRS and YFSETQ. This CDR3 has 13 amino acids. The CDR3 is CASSSERQFRQYF. Written as DNA, the CDR3 is TGCGCCAGCAGCTCCGAAAGACAATTCCGGCAGTACTTC.

There are a few counts of this clonotype. V is TRBV2 and J is TRBJ2-6; D is ambiguous. CDR3 length equals 14 residues. Trimming shortened V by 3 bases and J by 1 base, and 4 bases separated the two germline ends. Germline loops: CDR1 SNHLY, CDR2 FYNNEI. Here the CDR3 reads CASSDRSGANVLTF. Here the CDR3 DNA reads TGTGCCAGCAGTGATAGATCTGGGGCCAACGTCCTGACTTTC. The full variable domain, rest sourced from reference TRBV2 and TRBJ2-6, is EPEVTQTPSHQVTQMGQEVILRCVPISNHLYFYWYRQILGQKVEFLVSFYNNEISEKSEIFDDQFSVERPDGSNFTLKIRSTKLEDSAMYFCASSDRSGANVLTFGAGSRLTVL.

CDR3 region: CASSQEWGGRVNEQFF. CDR3 sequence (DNA): TGTGCCAGCAGCCAAGAGTGGGGCGGGAGGGTTAATGAGCAGTTCTTC. V is TRBV3-1 and J is TRBJ2-1, with 9 bases that match TRBD2. V lost 0 bases, J lost 7 bases, and 7 bases stayed unmatched. Germline V gene data show CDR1 as LGHDT and CDR2 as YNNKEL (reference sequence). The CDR3 totals 16 residues.

This clonotype showed up just a few times. V gene TRBV20-1 combines with J gene TRBJ2-1, with TRBD2 matching 7 bases. Germline V gene lookup returns CDR1 DFQATT and CDR2 SNEGSKA (reference sequence). After removal of 6 bases from V and 6 bases from J, the junction contained 8 bases not matched to a gene. There are 13 residues in the CDR3. The chain's CDR3 is CSASGLVGNEQFF. Here the CDR3 DNA reads TGCAGTGCGAGTGGACTAGTCGGCAATGAGCAGTTCTTC.

A few counts support this clonotype. The chain is built from TRBV20-1 and TRBJ1-1, with D possibly being TRBD1 (5 bases). CDR1 DFQATT and CDR2 SNEGSKA come from the germline V gene (reference sequence). V was cut by 5 bases and J by 5 bases, with 12 bases left in between. The CDR3 is 12 residues long. The CDR3 loop is CSADGGTTEAFF. The CDR3 coding sequence is TGCAGTGCTGATGGGGGAACAACTGAAGCTTTCTTT.

V gene TRBV5-1 combines with J gene TRBJ2-1; 7 nucleotides align to TRBD2. The CDR3 is made up of 14 amino acids. CDR1 is SGHRS, CDR2 YFSETQ, per germline. After removal of 4 bases from V and 9 bases from J, the junction contained 10 bases not matched to a gene. CDR3 region: CASSPMASGGEQFF. CDR3 DNA: TGCGCCAGCAGCCCGATGGCTAGCGGAGGTGAGCAGTTCTTC.

The rearrangement uses TRBV6-5 and TRBJ2-1; D remains unclear. The CDR3 extends over 12 amino acids. Germline V CDR1 and CDR2: MNHEY, SVGAGI. Between the trimmed V and J ends, which lost 5 bases and 5 bases, there was a span of 7 bases. The CDR3, as DNA: TGTGCCAGCAGTAGGACGAACAATGAGCAGTTCTTC. Its translation is CASSRTNNEQFF.